Here is one T cell receptor (beta chain) with its context. Generated by immunoSEQ multiplex PCR, the TCRdb table keeps only in-frame clones and is missing some. The data contain some 150,000 clones, 94% of them singletons. Germline loops: CDR1 LNHDA, CDR2 SQIVND (reference sequence). V shed 5 bases and J 7 bases; nucleotides not matched to a gene: 6. This CDR3 is 14 amino acids long. This specimen comes from a study of T cell responses to AZD1222 COVID-19 vaccine. The specimen was peripheral blood, collected on day 0 of AZD1222 vaccination. The TCR comes from an adult in good health. The chain employs TRBV19 and TRBJ2-1, with 9 bases fitting TRBD2. CDR3 in DNA: TGTGCCAGTAGTGAGCTAGCGGGACCGAATGAGCAGTTCTTC. It encodes CASSELAGPNEQFF.